The rows below give T cell receptor beta chains drawn from one sample of a study of cytomegalovirus exposure and HLA in healthy donors. TCRdb's table, derived via immunoSEQ multiplex PCR, lists solely in-frame clones and lacks some. Of 110,000 or so clones listed, roughly three quarters were seen once; the top ten hold roughly 12%. Sequenced: PBMCs. The source of these receptors is a woman between 35 and 50 years old in good health and CMV-seropositive. The CDR3 runs from the conserved cysteine through the conserved F or W.

j_gene: TRBJ1-1
v_gene: TRBV12-5
CDR3aa: CASGPGSYIAMNTEAFF

j_gene: TRBJ1-1
v_gene: TRBV28
CDR3aa: CASRGPMNLNTEAFF

j_gene: TRBJ1-5
v_gene: TRBV4-1
CDR3aa: CASSLTGLHVEPQHF

j_gene: TRBJ1-1
v_gene: TRBV30
CDR3aa: CAWSLPGEAFF

j_gene: TRBJ2-3
v_gene: TRBV5-4
CDR3aa: CASSLDSPSQYF

j_gene: TRBJ1-4
v_gene: TRBV29-1
CDR3aa: CSVRSGGEKLFF

j_gene: TRBJ2-3
v_gene: TRBV5-1
CDR3aa: CASSLEAGLDTQYF

j_gene: TRBJ1-1
v_gene: TRBV5-1
CDR3aa: CASSLDREQAFF

j_gene: TRBJ2-5
v_gene: TRBV11-2
CDR3aa: CASSLGLPKETQYF

j_gene: TRBJ2-6
v_gene: TRBV6-1
CDR3aa: CASSEGDRVGRLTF

j_gene: TRBJ1-5
v_gene: TRBV9
CDR3aa: CASSAGNLNQPQHF

j_gene: TRBJ1-1
v_gene: TRBV19
CDR3aa: CASSRSWGQSMNTEAFF

j_gene: TRBJ2-2
v_gene: TRBV10-3
CDR3aa: CAISESGGGTGELFF

j_gene: TRBJ1-3
v_gene: TRBV7-2
CDR3aa: CATTPQAGNTIYF

j_gene: TRBJ2-4
v_gene: TRBV6-1
CDR3aa: CASSEVTPGTGSDLAKNIQYF

j_gene: TRBJ2-7
v_gene: TRBV28
CDR3aa: CASRADSSEPYEQYF

j_gene: TRBJ2-1
v_gene: TRBV7-6
CDR3aa: CASSVPGLAGLSSYNEQFF

j_gene: TRBJ2-5
v_gene: TRBV5-4
CDR3aa: CASSAVADYQETQYF

j_gene: TRBJ2-3
v_gene: TRBV6-1
CDR3aa: CASSELAGGQTQYF

j_gene: TRBJ1-2
v_gene: TRBV30
CDR3aa: CAWSLLGTVQIGF

j_gene: TRBJ2-7
v_gene: TRBV6-5
CDR3aa: CASSYGGGTAYEQYF

j_gene: TRBJ1-1
v_gene: TRBV10-2
CDR3aa: CASRGQGKGTEAFF

j_gene: TRBJ2-2
v_gene: TRBV9
CDR3aa: CASSVNRGRTTGELFF

j_gene: TRBJ2-7
v_gene: TRBV5-6
CDR3aa: CASSLGQRGTYEQYF

j_gene: TRBJ2-3
v_gene: TRBV7-3
CDR3aa: CASSLRPSGGSTDTQYF

j_gene: TRBJ1-5
v_gene: TRBV5-1
CDR3aa: CASSPGQGGYNQPQHF

j_gene: TRBJ1-2
v_gene: TRBV7-9
CDR3aa: CASRRTLYGYTF

j_gene: TRBJ2-4
v_gene: TRBV5-1
CDR3aa: CASSIGQKNIQYF

j_gene: TRBJ2-5
v_gene: TRBV10-3
CDR3aa: CAISDREETQYF

j_gene: TRBJ1-1
v_gene: TRBV30
CDR3aa: CAWNKLTGATEAFF

j_gene: TRBJ1-2
v_gene: TRBV30
CDR3aa: CAWTREANYGYTF

j_gene: TRBJ2-7
v_gene: TRBV7-9
CDR3aa: CASSSTGTSGDEQYF

j_gene: TRBJ1-1
v_gene: TRBV6-1
CDR3aa: CASSGALRAEAFF

j_gene: TRBJ2-7
v_gene: TRBV7-2
CDR3aa: CASKQDRSSYEQYF

j_gene: TRBJ1-1
v_gene: TRBV13
CDR3aa: CAIGSREAFF